What follows are 10 T cell receptor beta chains derived from one specimen sequenced in a study of cytomegalovirus exposure and HLA in healthy donors. Assay: immunoSEQ multiplex PCR; the TCRdb copy retains only in-frame clones and omits some. This sample yields around 150,000 clones, of which about 90% are seen a single time; about 2.9% belongs to the top ten. Sequencing input: PBMCs. The receptors derive from a woman in her late teens or twenties in good health and CMV-seropositive.

V gene TRBV7-9 combines with J gene TRBJ2-7; the match to TRBD2 covers 8 bases. Germline V gene data show CDR1 as SEHNR and CDR2 as FQNEAQ (reference sequence). CDR3 size: 17 residues. V shed 3 bases, J shed 3 bases, and the junction held 13 bases outside the gene matches. DNA for the CDR3: TGTGCCAGCAGCTTCCCAGCGGGGGAAATCTTTAACTACGAGCAGTACTTC. Its protein product is CASSFPAGEIFNYEQYF.

The chain combines TRBV6-5 with TRBJ2-5; the D gene is possibly TRBD1 (6 bases). The CDR3 runs to 13 residues. Trimming shortened V by 4 bases and J by 2 bases, and 8 bases separated the two germline ends. Germline CDR1 MNHEY, CDR2 SVGAGI. The CDR3 DNA reads as TGTGCCAGCAGTTTTGACAGGCAAGAGACCCAGTACTTC. It yields the protein CASSFDRQETQYF.

The genes are TRBV5-1 and TRBJ2-7; 13 bases agree with TRBD2. Germline lookup yields CDR1 SGHRS and CDR2 YFSETQ. The CDR3 is 15 residues long. V was pared by 1 base and J by 7 bases, with 5 bases of the junction left unmatched. In DNA form, the CDR3 reads TGCGCCAGCAGCTTGACTAGCGGGGGGGCCAGTGAGCAGTACTTC. Translating gives CASSLTSGGASEQYF.

The V gene is TRBV15, the J gene TRBJ1-2; the D gene is possibly TRBD1 (5 bases). The CDR3 runs to 14 residues. Germline V gene data show CDR1 as LNHNV and CDR2 as YYDKDF (reference sequence). Trimming shortened V by 0 bases and J by 4 bases, and 9 bases separated the two germline ends. The CDR3 bases are TGTGCCACCAGCAGAGATGACAGCCCCTATGGCTACACCTTC. The encoded protein is CATSRDDSPYGYTF.

The rearrangement joins TRBV18 to TRBJ1-2; D remains ambiguous. Trimming removed 0 bases at V and 8 bases at J, with 13 bases between. CDR3 length: 14 amino acids. From germline, CDR1 is KGHSH and CDR2 LQKENI. Written as DNA, the CDR3 is TGTGCCAGCTCACCACCGTACGTGGGCTGGGGCTACACCTTC. It yields the protein CASSPPYVGWGYTF.

This sequence joins TRBV11-2 and TRBJ1-5, with unresolved D. Deletions cut 1 base from V and 4 bases from J, with 5 bases between. Per the germline V gene, CDR1 is SGHAT and CDR2 is FQNNGV. CDR3 size: 13 residues. CDR3 residues: CASSLAGNQPQHF. The CDR3 DNA reads as TGTGCCAGCAGCTTAGCGGGAAATCAGCCCCAGCATTTT.

This clone was detected only a few times. The chain uses TRBV19 and TRBJ1-2; a weak D match, TRBD1 (5 bases). In germline, CDR1 is LNHDA, CDR2 SQIVND (reference sequence). The CDR3 loop spans 14 amino acids. The V gene lost 0 bases and the J gene lost 8 bases, with 13 bases spanning the gap. Written as DNA, the CDR3 is TGTGCCAGTAGTATAGATCAACAGGTAGCAGGCTACACCTTC. Its translation is CASSIDQQVAGYTF.

The rearrangement joins TRBV7-9 to TRBJ1-1; 7 nucleotides match TRBD1. CDR1 is SEHNR, CDR2 FQNEAQ, per germline (reference sequence). After removal of 5 bases from V and 4 bases from J, the junction contained 4 bases not matched to a gene. The CDR3 has 13 residues. The CDR3 nucleotides are TGTGCCAGCAGCACGACAGGGTCCACTGAAGCTTTCTTT. Translating it yields CASSTTGSTEAFF.

V and J are TRBV5-1 and TRBJ2-7; D possibly corresponds to TRBD2 (5 bases). The CDR3 extends over 14 amino acids. The germline CDR1 and CDR2 sequences are SGHRS and YFSETQ. V shed 4 bases and J shed 3 bases, with 14 bases lying between them. Here the CDR3 reads CASSPDLDFYEQYF. Written as DNA, the CDR3 is TGCGCCAGCAGCCCGGACCTGGACTTCTACGAGCAGTACTTC.

The rearrangement joins TRBV14 to TRBJ2-7; D is ambiguous. Germline assignment: CDR1 SGHDN and CDR2 FVKESK. The CDR3 has 14 amino acids. V was trimmed by 6 bases and J by 2 bases, leaving 14 bases between them. This CDR3 reads CASSKSLRAYEQYF. CDR3 nucleotide sequence: TGTGCCAGCAGTAAGTCCTTGAGAGCCTACGAGCAGTACTTC.